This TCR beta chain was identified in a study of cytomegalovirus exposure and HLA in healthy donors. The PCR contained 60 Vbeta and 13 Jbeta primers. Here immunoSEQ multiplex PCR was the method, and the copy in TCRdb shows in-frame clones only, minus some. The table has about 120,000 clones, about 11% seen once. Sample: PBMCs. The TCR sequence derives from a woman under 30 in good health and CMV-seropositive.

The CDR3 reads CASSIMEGTEAFF. The CDR3 DNA reads as TGTGCCAGCAGTATCATGGAGGGGACTGAAGCTTTCTTT. The chain uses TRBV2 and TRBJ1-1, with D perhaps matching TRBD1 (5 bases). The germline V and J ends were trimmed by 5 bases and 5 bases, with 12 bases remaining between them. Germline V gives CDR1 SNHLY, CDR2 FYNNEI. CDR3 size: 13 residues. Full variable domain (outside the CDR3, taken from reference TRBV2 and TRBJ1-1): EPEVTQTPSHQVTQMGQEVILRCVPISNHLYFYWYRQILGQKVEFLVSFYNNEISEKSEIFDDQFSVERPDGSNFTLKIRSTKLEDSAMYFCASSIMEGTEAFFGQGTRLTVV.